This entry concerns a single T cell receptor (beta chain). Only in-frame clones appear in the TCRdb table, and some are missing; sequencing was by immunoSEQ multiplex PCR. The repertoire holds 100,000 to 150,000 clones, with roughly 84% as singletons. The study recruited people aged roughly 18 to 95 years across under 25 US areas. The data derive from a study of blood T cell repertoires in COVID-19. Study context: The cDNA or gDNA used as material had been derived from T cells, B-cell-depleted T cells, or PBMCs.

The CDR3 extends over 15 amino acids. V was trimmed by 0 bases and J by 3 bases, leaving 9 bases between them. The germline V gene encodes CDR1 MRHNA and CDR2 SNTAGT. The receptor's source is a woman aged 25-40 years who had recovered from COVID-19. The sequenced sample consisted of PBMCs or T cells enriched from blood (not recorded which). The chain uses TRBV6-4 and TRBJ2-1; TRBD1 is a possible D gene (5 bases). The CDR3 DNA sequence: TGTGCCAGCAGTGACTCCCCCGACAGCTACAATGAGCAGTTCTTC. Amino acid sequence: CASSDSPDSYNEQFF.